This T cell receptor (beta chain) was recorded in a study of T cell responses to AZD1222 COVID-19 vaccine. Study-level information: Samples with a second dose at about 4 or about 12 weeks were pooled together.

Comment on this clone: The antigen is unknown.

General study points: Clonal diversity may have been underestimated, and the donors were mostly white British, with more females than males. Without day 14 samples, only post-peak T cell repertoires were studied. With two AZD1222 doses given, Spike-specific TCR breadth and depth both rose.

The repertoire was sequenced with immunoSEQ multiplex PCR; TCRdb's copy has only in-frame clones and lacks some. The repertoire includes 130,000 or so clones, over 90% of them detected once, and about 5% sits in the top ten. V lost 6 bases to trimming and J lost 0 bases, with 18 bases between them. CDR1 and CDR2 from the germline V gene are MNHEY and SVGEGT. The CDR3 length is 17 residues. This material consisted of peripheral blood, taken on day 0 of AZD1222 vaccination. The sequence derives from an adult in good health. This chain links TRBV6-2 or TRBV6-3 with TRBJ1-3, with D possibly TRBD1 on 5 matching bases. The CDR3 DNA follows: TGTGCCAGCAGCCATAGGACACCAACCAGCTCTGGAAACACCATATATTTT. Its protein product is CASSHRTPTSSGNTIYF.